This TCR beta chain originates from a study of T cells in Graves' hyperthyroidism and ophthalmopathy. RNA transcripts yielded amplified TCR beta CDR3 regions. An initial round of RT-PCR targeting the TCR CDR3 relied on the HTBI primer set. Via MiXCR, TCRdb re-called the multiplex PCR reads, giving one row per CDR3 protein. Among about 420,000 distinct CDR3 sequences listed, roughly 15% were seen once. This clonotype was picked up a small number of times. Uncontrolled infection, other autoimmune disease, pregnancy or lactation barred patients from enrollment. This CDR3 spans 13 amino acids. Looked up from germline, CDR1 is GTSNPN and CDR2 is SVGIG (reference sequence). Trimming removed 5 bases from V and 7 bases from J, with 17 bases in between.

This rearrangement joins TRBV30 to TRBJ1-1, with D possibly matching TRBD1 (6 bases). The source of this sequence is a woman aged 18-29 years with Graves' hyperthyroidism. Sequenced material: blood. Here the CDR3 DNA reads TGTGCCTGGGGGGCGGGAGGGGGGAATGAAGCTTTCTTT. Amino acids: CAWGAGGGNEAFF.